Listed below are T cell receptor beta chains from one sample, sequenced in a study of response to subunit inactivated influenza vaccine. In TCRdb, the RT-PCR reads were re-called with MiXCR into one record per CDR3 protein. Here the sample spans roughly 550,000 distinct CDR3 sequences, under 30% being singletons. The sample was also reused in another study, on T cells expressing NK-cell markers.

The starting material was CD4+ T cells sorted from PBMCs, obtained about 13 days after vaccination. These receptors were obtained from a man aged 45-65 years who received an inactivated influenza vaccine. CDR3s include the opening cysteine and the closing phenylalanine or tryptophan. Each record gives: clone size, V gene, J gene, D gene, CDR3 DNA, CDR3 protein. D genes are given only for firm matches. Expanded clones are given a class, and other clones once, few, many or no size at all.

size: -
V: TRBV4-2
J: TRBJ2-7
D: -
DNA: TGTGCCAGCAGTCTTACAGGGAGGAGCTCCTACGAGCAGTACTTC
CDR3: CASSLTGRSSYEQYF

size: few
V: TRBV10-3
J: TRBJ2-5
D: TRBD1
DNA: TGTGCCATCAGCAGGGACAGGGTGGAGGGGACCCAGTACTTC
CDR3: CAISRDRVEGTQYF

size: many
V: TRBV12-3/TRBV12-4
J: TRBJ2-2
D: -
DNA: TGTGCCAGCAGCACCCGGAAGGGGAACACCGGGGAGCTGTTTTTT
CDR3: CASSTRKGNTGELFF

size: -
V: TRBV6-2/TRBV6-3
J: TRBJ1-5
D: -
DNA: TGTGCCAGCAGTTACCCGGTGCCCTCGAGTAGTCAGCCCCAGCATTTT
CDR3: CASSYPVPSSSQPQHF

size: few
V: TRBV3-1
J: TRBJ1-5
D: -
DNA: TGTGCCAGCAGCCAAGAAAGAGGGGCCCAGCATTTT
CDR3: CASSQERGAQHF

size: few
V: TRBV20-1
J: TRBJ2-5
D: TRBD1
DNA: TGCAGTGCTAGGGGACAGCAACAAGAGACCCAGTACTTC
CDR3: CSARGQQQETQYF

size: few
V: TRBV7-7
J: TRBJ2-2
D: TRBD2
DNA: TGTGCTAGCAGCTTGGGGGGGGAAGACACCGGGGAGCTGTTTTTT
CDR3: CASSLGGEDTGELFF

size: -
V: TRBV3-1
J: TRBJ2-7
D: TRBD2
DNA: TGTGCCAGCAGCGCCCTAGCGGGAGTAGGGTACTACGAGCAGTACTTC
CDR3: CASSALAGVGYYEQYF

size: -
V: TRBV7-9
J: TRBJ1-1
D: -
DNA: TGTGCCAGCAGGCGTTCGAACAGGGAAAACACTGAAGCTTTCTTT
CDR3: CASRRSNRENTEAFF

size: few
V: TRBV27
J: TRBJ2-7
D: TRBD1
DNA: TGTGCCAGCAGTTTTAACAGGGGGGCTGGAGAGCAGTACTTC
CDR3: CASSFNRGAGEQYF

size: few
V: TRBV5-1
J: TRBJ2-5
D: TRBD1
DNA: TGCGCCAGCAGCCTGTTTCACCGCGGGACAGGGGGAGAGACCCAGTACTTC
CDR3: CASSLFHRGTGGETQYF

size: -
V: TRBV20-1
J: TRBJ2-2
D: TRBD2
DNA: TGCAGTGTTCCTTTTCGGGAGGGCACCGGGGAGCTGTTTTTT
CDR3: CSVPFREGTGELFF

size: -
V: TRBV12-3/TRBV12-4
J: TRBJ2-2
D: -
DNA: TGTGCCAGCAGCGCTCCCCCGGAATCTGGGGAGTTTTTT
CDR3: CASSAPPESGEFF

size: few
V: TRBV4-1
J: TRBJ2-1
D: -
DNA: TGCGCCAGCAGCCAAGATTCGGCAGGGCCCTACAATGAGCAGTTCTTC
CDR3: CASSQDSAGPYNEQFF

size: many
V: TRBV4-1
J: TRBJ2-2
D: TRBD1
DNA: TGCGCCAGCAGCCTCGGACAGGGCGCGTACACCGGGGAGCTGTTTTTT
CDR3: CASSLGQGAYTGELFF

size: -
V: TRBV20-1
J: TRBJ2-7
D: -
DNA: TGCAGTGCTAGAGTAGGGGGGTCTTTCTACGAGCAGTACTTC
CDR3: CSARVGGSFYEQYF

size: -
V: TRBV19
J: TRBJ1-1
D: -
DNA: TGTGCCAGTAGTACGCGGAGGGGGTTGAACACTGAAGCTTTCTTT
CDR3: CASSTRRGLNTEAFF

size: -
V: TRBV20-1
J: TRBJ2-5
D: TRBD2
DNA: TGCAGTGCTAGACGGACTAGCGGGTCGGAGACCCAGTACTTC
CDR3: CSARRTSGSETQYF

size: few
V: TRBV5-1
J: TRBJ2-3
D: -
DNA: TGCGCCAGCAGCTTCCGGGGGCGCACAGATACGCAGTATTTT
CDR3: CASSFRGRTDTQYF

size: -
V: TRBV7-9
J: TRBJ2-7
D: TRBD1
DNA: TGTGCCAGCAGCTTAGTGTCAGGACAGGGCCCCTACGAGCAGTACTTC
CDR3: CASSLVSGQGPYEQYF

size: -
V: TRBV6-1
J: TRBJ1-1
D: -
DNA: TGTGCCAGCTTGACTGTTTCTTACGTGAACACTGAAGCTTTCTTT
CDR3: CASLTVSYVNTEAFF

size: few
V: TRBV5-6
J: TRBJ2-1
D: -
DNA: TGTGCCAGCTCCTGGGGGGCAGGGGGCAATGAGCAGTTCTTC
CDR3: CASSWGAGGNEQFF

size: -
V: TRBV7-2
J: TRBJ2-6
D: -
DNA: TGTGCCAGCAGCTTAGCTTCACAGACTGGGGCCAACGTCCTGACTTTC
CDR3: CASSLASQTGANVLTF

size: -
V: TRBV14
J: TRBJ2-1
D: TRBD2
DNA: TGTGCCAGCAGCCAATCGAGCGGGAGAGGTAATGAGCAGTTCTTC
CDR3: CASSQSSGRGNEQFF

size: -
V: TRBV15
J: TRBJ2-7
D: -
DNA: TGTGCCACCAGCCCTTTTCGGGGCTACGAGCAGTACTTC
CDR3: CATSPFRGYEQYF

size: few
V: TRBV28
J: TRBJ1-1
D: TRBD1
DNA: TGTGCCAGCAGGAGAGGGACAGCGAACACTGAAGCTTTCTTT
CDR3: CASRRGTANTEAFF

size: -
V: TRBV15
J: TRBJ2-1
D: TRBD2
DNA: TGTGCCACCAGCAGAGCAATGCTAGCGGGGTTCCGTTCGGGGTACAATGAGCAGTTCTTC
CDR3: CATSRAMLAGFRSGYNEQFF

size: many
V: TRBV11-2
J: TRBJ2-3
D: -
DNA: TGTGCCAGCAGCTTACGCAACAGGGTAATAATCGCAGATACGCAGTATTTT
CDR3: CASSLRNRVIIADTQYF

size: few
V: TRBV20-1
J: TRBJ2-1
D: TRBD2
DNA: TGCAGTGCTTGGCTAGCGGGAGCATACAATGAGCAGTTCTTC
CDR3: CSAWLAGAYNEQFF

size: -
V: TRBV13
J: TRBJ1-3
D: -
DNA: TGTGCCAGCAGCTTAGGCCTGGGGGGCGCCGGAAACACCATATATTTT
CDR3: CASSLGLGGAGNTIYF

size: few
V: TRBV15
J: TRBJ2-5
D: -
DNA: TGTGCCACCAGCAGGGGCAGTTTCCAAGAGACCCAGTACTTC
CDR3: CATSRGSFQETQYF

size: -
V: TRBV11-2
J: TRBJ2-5
D: TRBD2
DNA: TGTGCCAGCAGCAACGGGGGGGGAAAGACCCAGTACTTC
CDR3: CASSNGGGKTQYF

size: -
V: TRBV6-2/TRBV6-3
J: TRBJ2-7
D: TRBD1
DNA: TGTGCCAGCAGCCCGCCCCTCTGGACAGGGGGGTTCGAGCAGTACTTC
CDR3: CASSPPLWTGGFEQYF

size: -
V: TRBV3-1
J: TRBJ2-1
D: -
DNA: TGTGCCAGCAGCGACCGAGGGCTGGGTGGTGAGCAGTTCTTC
CDR3: CASSDRGLGGEQFF

size: few
V: TRBV12-3/TRBV12-4
J: TRBJ2-1
D: TRBD1
DNA: TGTGCCAGCAGTCCGGGACAGGGGAGTATGGAGCAGTTCTTC
CDR3: CASSPGQGSMEQFF

size: -
V: TRBV4-2
J: TRBJ2-1
D: TRBD2
DNA: TGTGCCAGCAGCCAAGATCCCCTTTCGACTAGCGGCAATGAGCAGTTCTTC
CDR3: CASSQDPLSTSGNEQFF

size: few
V: TRBV11-2
J: TRBJ2-1
D: -
DNA: TGTGCCAGCAGCTCGAGACTACGTGATGCCTACAATGAGCAGTTCTTC
CDR3: CASSSRLRDAYNEQFF

size: many
V: TRBV5-1
J: TRBJ1-1
D: -
DNA: TGCGCCAGCAGCGCTCTCCGCACAGGAAACACTGAAGCTTTCTTT
CDR3: CASSALRTGNTEAFF

size: -
V: TRBV28
J: TRBJ2-1
D: TRBD1
DNA: TGTGCCAGCGGGACAGGCGTTTACAATGAGCAGTTCTTC
CDR3: CASGTGVYNEQFF

size: -
V: TRBV12-3/TRBV12-4
J: TRBJ2-7
D: -
DNA: TGTGCCAGCAGTTTGTCCGGGTTATACGAGCAGTACTTC
CDR3: CASSLSGLYEQYF

size: few
V: TRBV7-9
J: TRBJ2-1
D: -
DNA: TGTGCCAGCAGCTCCGATCGCAATGAGCAGTTCTTC
CDR3: CASSSDRNEQFF

size: few
V: TRBV6-2/TRBV6-3
J: TRBJ2-1
D: TRBD2
DNA: TGTGCCAGCAGCCACCTAGCGGGGGGGCCGGTGGATGAGCAGTTCTTC
CDR3: CASSHLAGGPVDEQFF

size: few
V: TRBV7-9
J: TRBJ2-7
D: TRBD1
DNA: TGTGCCAGCAGCACCATGGGGGGGACAGGGGAGTACGAGCAGTACTTC
CDR3: CASSTMGGTGEYEQYF

size: -
V: TRBV12-3/TRBV12-4
J: TRBJ1-5
D: TRBD1
DNA: TGTGCCAGCAGCGGGGACAGCCTTAGCAATCAGCCCCAGCATTTT
CDR3: CASSGDSLSNQPQHF

size: few
V: TRBV7-2
J: TRBJ1-4
D: -
DNA: TGTGCCAGCAGCCGCCCCGCAACTAATGAAAAACTGTTTTTT
CDR3: CASSRPATNEKLFF